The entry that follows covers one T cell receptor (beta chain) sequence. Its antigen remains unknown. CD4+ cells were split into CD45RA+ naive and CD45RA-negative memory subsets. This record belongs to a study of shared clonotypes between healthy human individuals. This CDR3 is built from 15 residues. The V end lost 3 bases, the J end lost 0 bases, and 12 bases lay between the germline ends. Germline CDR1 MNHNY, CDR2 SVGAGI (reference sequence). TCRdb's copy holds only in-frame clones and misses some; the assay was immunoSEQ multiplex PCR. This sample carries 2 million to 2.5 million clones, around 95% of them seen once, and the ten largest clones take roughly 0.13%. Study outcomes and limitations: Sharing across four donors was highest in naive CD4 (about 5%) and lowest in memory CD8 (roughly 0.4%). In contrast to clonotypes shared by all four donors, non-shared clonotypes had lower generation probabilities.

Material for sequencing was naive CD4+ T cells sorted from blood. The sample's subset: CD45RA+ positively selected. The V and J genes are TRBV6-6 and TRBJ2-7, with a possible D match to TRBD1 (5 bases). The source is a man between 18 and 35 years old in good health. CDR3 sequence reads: CASSYVQGISYEQYF. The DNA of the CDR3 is TGTGCCAGCAGTTATGTCCAGGGAATCTCCTACGAGCAGTACTTC.